The present T cell receptor (beta chain) was sequenced within a study of control samples from healthy donors and cancer patients. Here immunoSEQ multiplex PCR was the method, and the copy in TCRdb shows in-frame clones only, minus some. This table holds 95,000 to 100,000 clones, roughly 78% found once. Losses at the gene ends were 6 bases for V and 6 bases for J; bases not matched to a gene: 7. Germline CDR1 MNHEY, CDR2 SVGAGI. This CDR3 spans 13 amino acids. The sequence derives from a man between 60 and 75 years old in good health. The V and J genes are TRBV6-5 and TRBJ1-1; TRBD1 matches at 7 bases. The sequenced sample was blood. CDR3 sequence (DNA): TGTGCCAGCAGCCGCGGGACAGTGGCTGAAGCTTTCTTT. As protein: CASSRGTVAEAFF.